The text below deals with one T cell receptor (beta chain). Vbeta (60) and Jbeta (13) primers were used in the PCR. The repertoire was sequenced with immunoSEQ multiplex PCR; TCRdb's copy has only in-frame clones and lacks some. The table records fewer than 55,000 clones, roughly 72% of them present only once. The sample originates from a study of cytomegalovirus exposure and HLA in healthy donors. Germline V CDR1 and CDR2: DFQATT, SNEGSKA (reference sequence). The CDR3 consists of 11 residues. V was trimmed by 5 bases and J by 8 bases, leaving 11 bases between them. The chain recombines TRBV20-1 with TRBJ2-3, with D unresolved. The clonotype was recovered from a woman aged 50 to 60 in good health and CMV-seropositive. The sequenced material came from PBMCs. The CDR3 DNA is TGCAGTGCTCTTATTTTTTTTACGCAGTATTTT. It encodes CSALIFFTQYF.